This TCR beta chain is from a study of blood T cell repertoires in COVID-19 (dated by TCRdb to about 2020). Regarding the research as a whole: Collaborator samples came from the United States, Italy and Spain and covered acute and convalescent phases of COVID-19. Samples came from the ongoing ImmuneRACE study (first 160 participants) plus 1,254 subjects from 6 global collaborators. HLA class I and class II types, where available, came from metadata supplied by the sample provider rather than from assay-based typing. The prospective study material was composed of cDNA or gDNA derived from T cells, B-cell-depleted T cells, or PBMCs. The dataset comprised deeply sampled blood TCRbeta repertoires from subjects exposed to, actively infected with, or recovered from COVID-19. Nearly every sample came with metadata listing a de-identified subject ID, COVID-19 status, age in years and sex. The repertoires were made available in a free public database intended to serve as a resource for research on the immune response to SARS-CoV-2.

Comments on this clone: Its specific antigen is unknown. No base quality information exists; no much larger clone differs at one position.

Each collaborating institution followed its own protocols to collect whole blood in K2EDTA tubes. For TCRbeta analysis, collaborator samples were shipped as frozen whole blood, as isolated PBMCs, or as DNA extracted from either sample type. Including cysteine and phenylalanine, the CDR3 has 16 amino acids. Only CDR3 DNA is held: 48 bases, read in frame from base 1. Looking up the germline V gene (reference sequence) yields CDR1 SEHNR and CDR2 FQNEAQ. V and J are trimmed by 2 bases and 9 bases, and the gene matches miss 11 bases of the junction. The immunoSEQ Assay, a bias-controlled multiplex PCR, was used to amplify TCRbeta CDR3 regions from genomic DNA. In the paper's pipeline: The number of nucleated cells in each sample was estimated by amplification of reference gene primers within the assay. Sequence reads were collapsed and filtered to measure the absolute abundance of every unique TCRbeta CDR3 rearrangement. For each sample, productive Simpson clonality was calculated by taking the square root of Simpson's diversity index across productive rearrangements. This immuneACCESS table, as held by TCRdb, lists in-frame sequences with V and J called but not all clones. Of the missing ones, under half trace to an unresolved V gene in checked studies; the others have no known cause. The V and J calls and clone size come from that table; D and trimming were worked out from the DNA. The sample data list about 190,000 clones, and 75% to 95% of these were observed just once. Clones ranked in the top ten supply 0.5% to 0.65% of the sample.

Overall study outcomes, separate from this receptor: The quantity of clinical and demographic metadata differed by source and by participant and was supplied without curation.

Material: peripheral blood. The V and J segments used are TRBV7-9 and TRBJ2-1; 9 bases in between match TRBD2. This TCR derives from a man in his forties or fifties with acute or convalescent COVID-19. The CDR3 protein is CASSLSASGVNGEQFF. The DNA sequence is given as TGTGCCAGCAGCTTATCGGCTAGCGGGGTGAATGGTGAGCAGTTCTTC.